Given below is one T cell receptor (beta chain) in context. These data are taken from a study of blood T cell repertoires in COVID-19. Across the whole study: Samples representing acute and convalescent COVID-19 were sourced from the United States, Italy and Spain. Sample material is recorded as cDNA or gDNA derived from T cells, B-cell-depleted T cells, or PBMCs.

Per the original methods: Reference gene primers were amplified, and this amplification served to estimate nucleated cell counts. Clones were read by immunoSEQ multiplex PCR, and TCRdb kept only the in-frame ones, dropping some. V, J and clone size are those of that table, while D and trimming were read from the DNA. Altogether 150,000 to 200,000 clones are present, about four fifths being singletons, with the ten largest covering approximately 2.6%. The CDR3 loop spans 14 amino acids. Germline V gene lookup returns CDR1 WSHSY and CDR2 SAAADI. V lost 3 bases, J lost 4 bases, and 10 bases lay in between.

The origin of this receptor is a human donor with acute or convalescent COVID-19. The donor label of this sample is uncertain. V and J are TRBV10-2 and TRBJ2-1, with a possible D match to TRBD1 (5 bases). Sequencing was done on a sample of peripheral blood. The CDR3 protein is CASSDGHTYNEQFF. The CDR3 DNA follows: TGCGCCAGCAGTGACGGACACACATACAATGAGCAGTTCTTC.